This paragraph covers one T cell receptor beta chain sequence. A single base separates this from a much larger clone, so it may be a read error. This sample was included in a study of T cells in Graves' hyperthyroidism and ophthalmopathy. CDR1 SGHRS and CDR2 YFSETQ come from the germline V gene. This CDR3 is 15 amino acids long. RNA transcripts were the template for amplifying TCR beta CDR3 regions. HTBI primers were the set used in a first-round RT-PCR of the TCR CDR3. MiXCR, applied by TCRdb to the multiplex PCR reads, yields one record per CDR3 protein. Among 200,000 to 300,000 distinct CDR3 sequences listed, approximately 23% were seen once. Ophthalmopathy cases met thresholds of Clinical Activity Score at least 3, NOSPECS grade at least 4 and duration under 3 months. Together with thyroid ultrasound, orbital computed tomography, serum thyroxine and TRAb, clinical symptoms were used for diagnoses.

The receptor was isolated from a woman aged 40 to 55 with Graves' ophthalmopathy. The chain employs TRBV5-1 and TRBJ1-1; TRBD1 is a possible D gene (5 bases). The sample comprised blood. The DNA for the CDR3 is TGCGTCAGCAGCGCCCTCAAGACAGTGAACACTGAAGCTTTCTTT. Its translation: CVSSALKTVNTEAFF.